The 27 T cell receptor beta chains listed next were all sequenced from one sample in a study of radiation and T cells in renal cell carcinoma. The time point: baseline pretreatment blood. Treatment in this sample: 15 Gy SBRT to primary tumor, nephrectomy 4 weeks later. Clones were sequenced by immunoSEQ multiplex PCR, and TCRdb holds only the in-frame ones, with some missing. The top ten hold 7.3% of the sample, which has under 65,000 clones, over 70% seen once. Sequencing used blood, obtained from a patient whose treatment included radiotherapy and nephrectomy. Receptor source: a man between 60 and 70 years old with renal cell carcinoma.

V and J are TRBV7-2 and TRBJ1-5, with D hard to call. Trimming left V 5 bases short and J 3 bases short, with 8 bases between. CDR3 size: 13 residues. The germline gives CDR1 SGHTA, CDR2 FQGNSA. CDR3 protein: CASSDRTNQPQHF. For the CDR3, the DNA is TGTGCCAGCAGCGACCGGACCAATCAGCCCCAGCATTTT.

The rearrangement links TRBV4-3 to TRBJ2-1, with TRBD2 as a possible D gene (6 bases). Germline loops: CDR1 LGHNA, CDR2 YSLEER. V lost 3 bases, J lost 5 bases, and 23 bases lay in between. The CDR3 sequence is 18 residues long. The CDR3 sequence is CASSQLWRGGYSNNEQFF. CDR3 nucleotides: TGCGCCAGCAGCCAGTTATGGAGGGGAGGTTATAGTAACAATGAGCAGTTCTTC.

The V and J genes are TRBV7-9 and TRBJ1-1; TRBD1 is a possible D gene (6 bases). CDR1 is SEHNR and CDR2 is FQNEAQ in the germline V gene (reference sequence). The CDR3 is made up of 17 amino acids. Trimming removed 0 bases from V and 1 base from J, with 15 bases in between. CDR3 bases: TGTGCCAGCAGCTTAGCGAGGGCAGGGGAGGGGAACACTGAAGCTTTCTTT. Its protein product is CASSLARAGEGNTEAFF.

The CDR3 region is CASSSRGGLDTEAFF. The DNA of the CDR3 is TGTGCCAGCTCATCAAGAGGGGGATTGGACACTGAAGCTTTCTTT. The chain carries TRBV18 and TRBJ1-1, with a weak D call TRBD1 (6 bases). This CDR3 has 15 amino acids. With 5 bases removed from V and 3 bases from J, the gap between germline ends came to 16 bases. Germline CDR1 is KGHSH and CDR2 is LQKENI.

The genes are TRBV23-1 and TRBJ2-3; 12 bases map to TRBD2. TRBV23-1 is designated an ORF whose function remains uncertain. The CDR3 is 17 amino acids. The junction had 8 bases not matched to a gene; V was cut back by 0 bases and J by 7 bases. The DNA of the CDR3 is TGCGCCAGCAGTCAATCACCGACTAGCGGGAGCCGTTATACGCAGTATTTT. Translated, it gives CASSQSPTSGSRYTQYF.

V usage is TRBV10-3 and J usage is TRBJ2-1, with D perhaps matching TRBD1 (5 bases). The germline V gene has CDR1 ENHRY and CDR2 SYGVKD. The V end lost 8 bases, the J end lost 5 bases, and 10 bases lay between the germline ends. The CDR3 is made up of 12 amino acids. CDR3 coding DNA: TGTGCCATCGCTTTAGGGGACAATGAGCAGTTCTTC. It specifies CAIALGDNEQFF.

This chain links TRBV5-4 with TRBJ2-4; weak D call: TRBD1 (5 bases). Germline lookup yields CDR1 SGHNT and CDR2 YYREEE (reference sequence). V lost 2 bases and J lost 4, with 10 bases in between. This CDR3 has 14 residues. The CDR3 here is CASSLGDSKNIQYF. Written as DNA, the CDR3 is TGTGCCAGCAGCTTAGGAGACAGTAAAAACATTCAGTACTTC.

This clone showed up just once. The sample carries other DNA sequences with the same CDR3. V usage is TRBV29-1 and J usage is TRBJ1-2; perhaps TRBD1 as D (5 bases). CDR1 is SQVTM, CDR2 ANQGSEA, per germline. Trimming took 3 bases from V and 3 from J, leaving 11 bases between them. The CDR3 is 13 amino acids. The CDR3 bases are TGCAGCGTTGAGGGGGGAAGTGACTATGGCTACACCTTC. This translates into CSVEGGSDYGYTF.

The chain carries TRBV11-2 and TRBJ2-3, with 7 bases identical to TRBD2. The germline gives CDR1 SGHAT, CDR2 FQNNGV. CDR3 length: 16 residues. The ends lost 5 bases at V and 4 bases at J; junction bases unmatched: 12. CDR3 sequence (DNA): TGTGCCAGCAGCCCCGGAGGGAGGGATGTTCCAGATACGCAGTATTTT. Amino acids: CASSPGGRDVPDTQYF.

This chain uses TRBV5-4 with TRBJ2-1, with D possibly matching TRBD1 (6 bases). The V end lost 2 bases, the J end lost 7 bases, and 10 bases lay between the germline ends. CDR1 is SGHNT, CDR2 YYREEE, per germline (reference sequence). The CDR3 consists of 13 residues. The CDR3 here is CASSFGQGNEQFF. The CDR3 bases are TGTGCCAGCAGCTTCGGGCAGGGGAATGAGCAGTTCTTC. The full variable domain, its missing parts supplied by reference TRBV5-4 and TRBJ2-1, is ETGVTQSPTHLIKTRGQQVTLRCSSQSGHNTVSWYQQALGQGPQFIFQYYREEENGRGNFPPRFSGLQFPNYSSELNVNALELDDSALYLCASSFGQGNEQFFGPGTRLTVL.

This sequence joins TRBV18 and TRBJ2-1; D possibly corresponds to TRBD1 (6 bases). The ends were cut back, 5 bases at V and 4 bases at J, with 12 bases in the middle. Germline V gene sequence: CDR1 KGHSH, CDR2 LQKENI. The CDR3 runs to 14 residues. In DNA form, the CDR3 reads TGTGCCAGCTCAATACGGACAGAATACAATGAGCAGTTCTTC. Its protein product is CASSIRTEYNEQFF.

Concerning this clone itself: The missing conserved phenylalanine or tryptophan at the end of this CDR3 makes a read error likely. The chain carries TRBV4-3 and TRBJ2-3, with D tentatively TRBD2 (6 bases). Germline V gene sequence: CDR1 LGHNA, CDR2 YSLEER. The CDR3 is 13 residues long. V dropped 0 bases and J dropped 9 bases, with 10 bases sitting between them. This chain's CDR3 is CASSQDPRDTQYL. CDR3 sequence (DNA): TGCGCCAGCAGCCAAGATCCGCGGGACACGCAGTATCTT.

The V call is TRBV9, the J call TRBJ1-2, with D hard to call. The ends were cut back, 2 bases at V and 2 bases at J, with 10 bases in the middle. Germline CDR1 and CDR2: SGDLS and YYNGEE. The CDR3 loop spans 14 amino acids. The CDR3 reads CASSVSEENYGYTF. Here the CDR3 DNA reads TGTGCCAGCAGCGTCAGTGAGGAAAACTATGGCTACACCTTC.

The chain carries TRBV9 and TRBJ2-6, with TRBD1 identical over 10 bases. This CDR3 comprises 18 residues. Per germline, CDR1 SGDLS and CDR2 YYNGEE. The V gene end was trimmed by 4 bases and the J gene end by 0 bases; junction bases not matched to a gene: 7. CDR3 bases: TGTGCCAGCAGCAAGACAGGGGGCCGTAGCTCTGGGGCCAACGTCCTGACTTTC. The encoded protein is CASSKTGGRSSGANVLTF.

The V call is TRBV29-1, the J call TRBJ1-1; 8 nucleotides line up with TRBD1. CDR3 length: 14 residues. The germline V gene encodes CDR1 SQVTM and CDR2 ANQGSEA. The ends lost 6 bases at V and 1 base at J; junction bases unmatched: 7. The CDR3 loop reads CSVARQGSNTEAFF. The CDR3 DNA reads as TGCAGCGTGGCCAGACAGGGGTCGAACACTGAAGCTTTCTTT.

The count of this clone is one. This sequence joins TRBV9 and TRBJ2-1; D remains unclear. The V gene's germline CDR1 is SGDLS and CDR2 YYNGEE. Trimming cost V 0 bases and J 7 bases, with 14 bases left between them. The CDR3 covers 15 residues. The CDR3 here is CASSVESGGPNEQFF. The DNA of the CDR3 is TGTGCCAGCAGCGTAGAATCGGGCGGCCCTAATGAGCAGTTCTTC.

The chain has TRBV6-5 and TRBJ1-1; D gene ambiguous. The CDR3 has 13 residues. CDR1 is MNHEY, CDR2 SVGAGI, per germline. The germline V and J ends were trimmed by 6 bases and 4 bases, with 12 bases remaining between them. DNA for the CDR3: TGTGCCAGCAGCCCTGACTGGGCCACTGAAGCTTTCTTT. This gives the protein CASSPDWATEAFF.

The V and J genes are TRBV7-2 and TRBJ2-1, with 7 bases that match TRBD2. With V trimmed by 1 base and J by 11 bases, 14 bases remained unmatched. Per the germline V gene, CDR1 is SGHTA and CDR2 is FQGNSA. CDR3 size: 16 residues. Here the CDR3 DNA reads TGTGCCAGCAGCTTAGGGGCGACCGGGGGGAGCCGGAAGCAGTTCTTC. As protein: CASSLGATGGSRKQFF.

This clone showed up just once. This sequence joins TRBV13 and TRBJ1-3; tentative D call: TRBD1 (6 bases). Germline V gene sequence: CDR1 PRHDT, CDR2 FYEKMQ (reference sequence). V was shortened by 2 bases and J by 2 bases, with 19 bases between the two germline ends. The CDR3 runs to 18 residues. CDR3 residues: CASSLITQGQRPGNTIYF. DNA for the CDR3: TGTGCCAGCAGCTTAATCACCCAGGGGCAGCGGCCTGGAAACACCATATATTTT.

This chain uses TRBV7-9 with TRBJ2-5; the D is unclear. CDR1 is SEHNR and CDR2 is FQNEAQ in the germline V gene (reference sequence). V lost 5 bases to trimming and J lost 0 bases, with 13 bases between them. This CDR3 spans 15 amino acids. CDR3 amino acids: CASSPPGTHQETQYF. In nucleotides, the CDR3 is TGTGCCAGCAGCCCCCCGGGCACTCACCAAGAGACCCAGTACTTC.

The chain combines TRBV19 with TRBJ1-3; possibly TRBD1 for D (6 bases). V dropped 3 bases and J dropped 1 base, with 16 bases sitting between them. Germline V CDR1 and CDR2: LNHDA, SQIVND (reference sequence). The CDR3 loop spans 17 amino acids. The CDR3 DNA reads TGTGCCAGTAGTATCGACAGGTACATGGCTTCTGGAAACACCATATATTTT. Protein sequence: CASSIDRYMASGNTIYF. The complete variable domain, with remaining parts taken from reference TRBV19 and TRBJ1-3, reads DGGITQSPKYLFRKEGQNVTLSCEQNLNHDAMYWYRQDPGQGLRLIYYSQIVNDFQKGDIAEGYSVSREKKESFPLTVTSAQKNPTAFYLCASSIDRYMASGNTIYFGEGSWLTVV.

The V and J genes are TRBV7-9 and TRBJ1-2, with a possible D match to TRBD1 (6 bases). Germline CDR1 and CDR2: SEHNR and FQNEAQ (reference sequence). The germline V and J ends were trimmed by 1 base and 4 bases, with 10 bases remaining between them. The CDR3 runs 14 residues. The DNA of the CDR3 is TGTGCCAGCAGCTTAGAGCCGGGGGCCTATGGCTACACCTTC. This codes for CASSLEPGAYGYTF.

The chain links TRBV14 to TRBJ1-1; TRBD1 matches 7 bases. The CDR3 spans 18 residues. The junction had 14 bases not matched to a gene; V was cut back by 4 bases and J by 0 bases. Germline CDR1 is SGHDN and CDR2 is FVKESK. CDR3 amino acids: CASSPDIRQGTMNTEAFF. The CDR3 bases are TGTGCCAGCAGCCCGGACATAAGACAGGGTACCATGAACACTGAAGCTTTCTTT.

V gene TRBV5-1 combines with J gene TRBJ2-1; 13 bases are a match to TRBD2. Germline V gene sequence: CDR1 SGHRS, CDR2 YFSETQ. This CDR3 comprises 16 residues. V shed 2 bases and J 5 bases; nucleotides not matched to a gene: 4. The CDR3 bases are TGCGCCAGCAGCTTCTTACTAGCGGGAGGGAACAATGAGCAGTTCTTC. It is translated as CASSFLLAGGNNEQFF. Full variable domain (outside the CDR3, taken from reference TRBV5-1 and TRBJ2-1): KAGVTQTPRYLIKTRGQQVTLSCSPISGHRSVSWYQQTPGQGLQFLFEYFSETQRNKGNFPGRFSGRQFSNSRSEMNVSTLELGDSALYLCASSFLLAGGNNEQFFGPGTRLTVL.

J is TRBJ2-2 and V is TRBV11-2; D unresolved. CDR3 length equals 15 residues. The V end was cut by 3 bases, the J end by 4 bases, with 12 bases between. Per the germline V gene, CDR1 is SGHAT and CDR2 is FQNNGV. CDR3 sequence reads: CASSFRTATTGELFF. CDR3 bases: TGTGCCAGCAGCTTTCGTACAGCGACCACCGGGGAGCTGTTTTTT.

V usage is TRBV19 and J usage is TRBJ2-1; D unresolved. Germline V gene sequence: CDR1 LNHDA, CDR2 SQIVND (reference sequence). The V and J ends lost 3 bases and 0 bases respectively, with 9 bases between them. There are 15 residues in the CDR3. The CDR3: CASSMKTSSYNEQFF. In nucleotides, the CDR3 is TGTGCCAGTAGTATGAAGACGAGCTCCTACAATGAGCAGTTCTTC.

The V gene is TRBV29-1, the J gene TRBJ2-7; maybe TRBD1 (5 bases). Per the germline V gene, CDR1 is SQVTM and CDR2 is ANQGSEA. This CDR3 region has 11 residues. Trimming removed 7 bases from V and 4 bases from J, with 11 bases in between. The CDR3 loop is CSGKQGYEQYF. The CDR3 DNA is TGCAGCGGGAAGCAGGGTTACGAGCAGTACTTC.